The 3 T cell receptor beta chains reported below all come from one sample, sequenced in a study of T cell responses to AZD1222 COVID-19 vaccine. The protocol was immunoSEQ multiplex PCR, while the TCRdb copy is restricted to in-frame clones and leaves out a portion. This table has approximately 130,000 clones, over 85% appearing once. The starting material was peripheral blood, obtained on day 0 of AZD1222 vaccination. Receptor source: an adult in good health.

This clone was observed once. V gene TRBV27 combines with J gene TRBJ1-5; D not resolved. Germline CDR1 reads MNHEY; CDR2 reads SMNVEV (reference sequence). The length of the CDR3 is 14 residues. Trimming removed 2 bases from V and 12 bases from J, with 17 bases in between. In nucleotides, the CDR3 is TGTGCCAGCAGTTTAGTCCCTCGCACCTCGCTCCAGCATTTT. Translating gives CASSLVPRTSLQHF.

The chain recombines TRBV28 with TRBJ2-7; 7 bases fit TRBD1. The CDR3 covers 14 residues. CDR1 is MDHEN and CDR2 is SYDVKM in the germline V gene. The trim removed 3 bases at V and 4 bases at J, leaving 6 bases unmatched. The CDR3 nucleotides read TGTGCCAGCAGTTTGAGACAGGGCGGGTACGAGCAGTACTTC. This translates into CASSLRQGGYEQYF.

This chain joins TRBV28 and TRBJ1-5, with D maybe TRBD1 (5 bases). V was trimmed by 8 bases and J by 1 base, leaving 21 bases between them. The germline gives CDR1 MDHEN, CDR2 SYDVKM. This CDR3 contains 17 residues. The CDR3 sequence: CASGPLGGMTSNQPQHF. CDR3 nucleotide sequence: TGTGCCAGCGGACCACTGGGGGGGATGACGAGCAATCAGCCCCAGCATTTT.